This note documents a single T cell receptor beta chain sequence. Its antigen is not identified. This specimen belongs to a study of blood T cells in healthy people across ages. Study results and caveats: Roughly linear age-related decline in beta diversity appeared, significant by age approximately 43. Diversity estimated from one million T cells was considered an underestimate.

A second 7 to 11 cycle PCR used barcoded and J-beta primers. One entry per CDR3 protein, called by TCRdb with MiXCR from the 5' RACE reads. The sample comprises 910,000 or so distinct CDR3 sequences, 51% of which are singletons, and 20% to 25% rests with the top ten. The CDR3 has 16 amino acids. Germline lookup yields CDR1 LNHNV and CDR2 YYDKDF (reference sequence). The source of this sequence is an older woman in good health. Sequenced sample: blood. This chain connects TRBV15 to TRBJ2-5; D assignment may be TRBD1 or TRBD2 (6 bases each). The end of the DNA aligns better with TRBJ2-7, so the J call may be wrong. The CDR3 region has the DNA TGTGCCACCAGCAGAGATCGGGGGCTAATACTCTCCGAGCAGTACTTC. This sequence encodes CATSRDRGLILSEQYF.